This is a list of T cell receptor beta chains from one sample in a study of human T cells and chemical hapten exposure. TCRdb fed the RACE reads into MiXCR, producing one record per CDR3 protein. The sample has under 45,000 distinct CDR3 sequences, roughly 5% seen once. Sequenced material: whole blood. The receptor source for this set is a human donor in good health. Some clones in this sample may be carry-over from other donors' samples. Each CDR3 is given with its conserved first and last residue. The D gene is left open where the match is weak. Expanded clones get a size class; other rows say once, few or many, or leave the size out.

clone size: many; D gene: .; V gene: TRBV20-1; CDR3 length: 13; J gene: TRBJ1-5; CDR3 protein: CSASGEGNQPQHF; CDR3 DNA: TGCAGTGCTAGCGGGGAAGGCAATCAGCCCCAGCATTTT
clone size: many; D gene: .; V gene: TRBV7-9; CDR3 length: 14; J gene: TRBJ1-6; CDR3 protein: CASSLEQYNSPLHF; CDR3 DNA: TGTGCCAGCAGCTTAGAACAATATAATTCACCCCTCCACTTT
clone size: few; D gene: TRBD1; V gene: TRBV5-1; CDR3 length: 15; J gene: TRBJ1-1; CDR3 protein: CASSGQGAGSTEAFF; CDR3 DNA: TGCGCCAGCAGCGGACAGGGTGCTGGTAGCACTGAAGCTTTCTTT
clone size: many; D gene: .; V gene: TRBV3-1; CDR3 length: 13; J gene: TRBJ1-1; CDR3 protein: CASSLIVNTEAFF; CDR3 DNA: TGTGCCAGCAGCCTTATAGTGAACACTGAAGCTTTCTTT
clone size: many; D gene: .; V gene: TRBV12-3/TRBV12-4; CDR3 length: 12; J gene: TRBJ1-1; CDR3 protein: CASSFRNTEAFF; CDR3 DNA: TGTGCCAGCAGTTTCCGGAACACTGAAGCTTTCTTT
clone size: .; D gene: .; V gene: TRBV12-5; CDR3 length: 14; J gene: TRBJ1-1; CDR3 protein: CASGSPTENTEAFF; CDR3 DNA: TGTGCTAGTGGTTCTCCCACCGAGAACACTGAAGCTTTCTTT
clone size: many; D gene: TRBD1; V gene: TRBV9; CDR3 length: 14; J gene: TRBJ2-2; CDR3 protein: CASSGTGGTGELFF; CDR3 DNA: TGTGCCAGCAGCGGGACAGGGGGCACCGGGGAGCTGTTTTTT
clone size: .; D gene: TRBD2; V gene: TRBV5-4; CDR3 length: 15; J gene: TRBJ2-1; CDR3 protein: CASSPASGSSYEQFF; CDR3 DNA: TGTGCCAGCAGCCCGGCTAGCGGGAGTAGCTATGAGCAGTTCTTC
clone size: few; D gene: TRBD2; V gene: TRBV4-2; CDR3 length: 21; J gene: TRBJ2-2; CDR3 protein: CASSRLTSGTSGSGGTGELFF; CDR3 DNA: TGTGCCAGCAGCCGATTAACCTCCGGGACTAGCGGGAGCGGGGGAACCGGGGAGCTGTTTTTT
clone size: many; D gene: TRBD1; V gene: TRBV2; CDR3 length: 12; J gene: TRBJ1-4; CDR3 protein: CASRRQGEKLFF; CDR3 DNA: TGTGCCAGCAGACGACAGGGTGAAAAACTGTTTTTT
clone size: .; D gene: .; V gene: TRBV11-2; CDR3 length: 14; J gene: TRBJ1-1; CDR3 protein: CASSLDPGTSEAFF; CDR3 DNA: TGTGCCAGCAGCTTGGATCCAGGGACGTCTGAAGCTTTCTTT
clone size: many; D gene: .; V gene: TRBV3-1; CDR3 length: 14; J gene: TRBJ1-1; CDR3 protein: CASSQEEGRSEAFF; CDR3 DNA: TGTGCCAGCAGCCAAGAGGAGGGAAGATCCGAAGCTTTCTTT
clone size: .; D gene: .; V gene: TRBV5-5; CDR3 length: 16; J gene: TRBJ1-5; CDR3 protein: CASSLFVGRGNQPQHF; CDR3 DNA: TGTGCCAGCAGCTTATTCGTCGGGCGCGGCAATCAGCCCCAGCATTTT
clone size: .; D gene: .; V gene: TRBV6-5; CDR3 length: 14; J gene: TRBJ2-3; CDR3 protein: CASSYAGAGDTQYF; CDR3 DNA: TGTGCCAGCAGTTACGCGGGGGCGGGGGATACGCAGTATTTT
clone size: many; D gene: .; V gene: TRBV6-5; CDR3 length: 13; J gene: TRBJ2-1; CDR3 protein: CASSYGDRGLKFF; CDR3 DNA: TGTGCCAGCAGTTACGGGGACCGGGGACTTAAGTTCTTC
clone size: few; D gene: TRBD1; V gene: TRBV5-1; CDR3 length: 16; J gene: TRBJ1-6; CDR3 protein: CASTSSWGQENSPLHF; CDR3 DNA: TGCGCCAGCACTTCCTCCTGGGGACAGGAAAATTCACCCCTCCACTTT
clone size: few; D gene: TRBD1; V gene: TRBV28; CDR3 length: 16; J gene: TRBJ1-6; CDR3 protein: CASLNPVGQGNSPLHF; CDR3 DNA: TGTGCCAGCCTCAACCCCGTGGGACAGGGGAATTCACCCCTCCACTTT
clone size: few; D gene: .; V gene: TRBV5-1; CDR3 length: 15; J gene: TRBJ1-6; CDR3 protein: CASSLDGDTNSPLHF; CDR3 DNA: TGCGCCAGCAGCTTGGACGGAGACACTAATTCACCCCTCCACTTT